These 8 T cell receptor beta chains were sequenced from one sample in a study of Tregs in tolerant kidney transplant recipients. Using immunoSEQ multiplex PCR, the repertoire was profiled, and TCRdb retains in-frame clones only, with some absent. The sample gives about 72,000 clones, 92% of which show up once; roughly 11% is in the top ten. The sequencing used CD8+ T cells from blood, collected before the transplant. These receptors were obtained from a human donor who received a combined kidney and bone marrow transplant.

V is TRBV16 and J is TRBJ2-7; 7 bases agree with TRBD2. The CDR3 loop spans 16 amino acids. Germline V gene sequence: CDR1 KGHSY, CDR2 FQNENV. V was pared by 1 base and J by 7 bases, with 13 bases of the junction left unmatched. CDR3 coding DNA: TGTGCCAGCAGCCAATTCAGCGGGACGACCCCGGGGGAGCAGTACTTC. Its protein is CASSQFSGTTPGEQYF.

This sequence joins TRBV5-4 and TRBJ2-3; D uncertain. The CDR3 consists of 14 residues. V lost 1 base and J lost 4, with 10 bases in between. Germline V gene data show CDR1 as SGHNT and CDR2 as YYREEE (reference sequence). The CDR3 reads CASSLKGGADTQYF. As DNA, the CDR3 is TGTGCCAGCAGCTTGAAAGGCGGCGCAGATACGCAGTATTTT.

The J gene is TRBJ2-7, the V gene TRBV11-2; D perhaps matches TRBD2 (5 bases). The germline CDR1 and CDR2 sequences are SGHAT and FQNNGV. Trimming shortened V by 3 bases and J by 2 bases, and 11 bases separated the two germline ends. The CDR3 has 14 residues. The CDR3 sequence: CASSLVGETYEQYF. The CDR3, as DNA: TGTGCCAGCAGCTTGGTCGGGGAAACCTACGAGCAGTACTTC.

The CDR3 coding sequence is TGTGCCAGTAGTATCCCGGGGGGCGCGTACGAGCAGTACTTC. Translation: CASSIPGGAYEQYF. V gene TRBV19 combines with J gene TRBJ2-7; a weak D match, TRBD2 (7 bases). Germline V gene sequence: CDR1 LNHDA, CDR2 SQIVND (reference sequence). Trimming took off 3 bases at V and 4 bases at J, with 13 bases between the two ends. The CDR3 consists of 14 residues.

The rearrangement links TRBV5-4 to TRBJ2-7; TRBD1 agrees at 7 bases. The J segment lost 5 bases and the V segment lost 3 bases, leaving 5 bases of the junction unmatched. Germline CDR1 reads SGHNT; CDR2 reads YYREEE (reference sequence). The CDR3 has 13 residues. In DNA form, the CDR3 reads TGTGCCAGCAGCTCCGCGACAGGGCACGAGCAGTACTTC. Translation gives CASSSATGHEQYF.

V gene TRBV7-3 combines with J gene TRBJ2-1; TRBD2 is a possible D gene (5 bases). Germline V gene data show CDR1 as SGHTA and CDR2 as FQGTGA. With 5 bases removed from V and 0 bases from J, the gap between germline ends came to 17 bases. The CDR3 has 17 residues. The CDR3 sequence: CASSPSGRTSSYNEQFF. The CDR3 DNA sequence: TGTGCCAGCAGCCCCTCTGGGAGAACGAGCTCCTACAATGAGCAGTTCTTC.

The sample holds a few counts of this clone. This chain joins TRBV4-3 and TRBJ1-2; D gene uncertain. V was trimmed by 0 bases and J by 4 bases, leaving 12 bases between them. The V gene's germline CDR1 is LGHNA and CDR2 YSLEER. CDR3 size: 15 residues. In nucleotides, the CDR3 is TGCGCCAGCAGCCAAGATCGAGCAGGATTCTATGGCTACACCTTC. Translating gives CASSQDRAGFYGYTF.

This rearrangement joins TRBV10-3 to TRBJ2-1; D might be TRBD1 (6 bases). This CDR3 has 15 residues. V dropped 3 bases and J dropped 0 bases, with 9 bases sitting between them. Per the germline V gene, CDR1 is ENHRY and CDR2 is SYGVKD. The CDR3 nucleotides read TGTGCCATCAGTGATCGACAGGACTCCTACAATGAGCAGTTCTTC. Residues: CAISDRQDSYNEQFF.